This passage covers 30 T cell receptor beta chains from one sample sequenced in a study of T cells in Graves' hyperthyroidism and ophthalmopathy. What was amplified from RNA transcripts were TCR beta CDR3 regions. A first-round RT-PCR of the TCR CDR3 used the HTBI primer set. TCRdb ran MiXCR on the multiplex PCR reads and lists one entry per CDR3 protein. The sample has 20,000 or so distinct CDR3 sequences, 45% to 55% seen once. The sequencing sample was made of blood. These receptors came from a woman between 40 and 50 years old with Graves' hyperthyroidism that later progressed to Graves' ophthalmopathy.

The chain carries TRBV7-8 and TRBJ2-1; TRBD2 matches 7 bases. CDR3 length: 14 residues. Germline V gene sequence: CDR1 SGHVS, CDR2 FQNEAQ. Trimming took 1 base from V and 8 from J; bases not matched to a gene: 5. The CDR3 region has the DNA TGTGCCAGCAGCTTAGTGGGGGGGAGAGATGAGCAGTTCTTC. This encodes CASSLVGGRDEQFF.

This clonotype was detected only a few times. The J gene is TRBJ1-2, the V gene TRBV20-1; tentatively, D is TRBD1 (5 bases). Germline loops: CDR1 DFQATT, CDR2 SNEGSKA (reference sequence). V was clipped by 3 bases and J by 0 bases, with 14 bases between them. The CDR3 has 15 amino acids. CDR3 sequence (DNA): TGCAGTGCTAGTGGAAAGGGGCCAGCTAACTATGGCTACACCTTC. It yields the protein CSASGKGPANYGYTF.

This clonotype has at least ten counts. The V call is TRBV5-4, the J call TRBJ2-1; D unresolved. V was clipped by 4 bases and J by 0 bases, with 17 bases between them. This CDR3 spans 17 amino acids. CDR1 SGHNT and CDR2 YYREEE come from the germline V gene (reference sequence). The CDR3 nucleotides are TGTGCCAGCAGCGCTAGTCAGCACGCTAGCTCCTACAATGAGCAGTTCTTC. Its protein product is CASSASQHASSYNEQFF.

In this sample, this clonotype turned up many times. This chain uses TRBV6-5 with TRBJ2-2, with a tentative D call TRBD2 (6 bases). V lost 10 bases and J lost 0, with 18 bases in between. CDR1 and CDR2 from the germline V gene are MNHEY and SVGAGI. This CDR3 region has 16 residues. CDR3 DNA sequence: TGTGCCACCCGCCCCAGAGCGGGCGCGAACACCGGGGAGCTGTTTTTT. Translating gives CATRPRAGANTGELFF.

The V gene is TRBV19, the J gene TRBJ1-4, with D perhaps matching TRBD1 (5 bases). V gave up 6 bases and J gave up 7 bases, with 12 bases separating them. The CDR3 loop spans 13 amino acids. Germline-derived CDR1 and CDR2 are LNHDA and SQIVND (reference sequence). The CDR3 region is CASRGGGTEKLFF. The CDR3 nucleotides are TGTGCCAGTAGGGGCGGAGGGACTGAAAAACTGTTTTTT.

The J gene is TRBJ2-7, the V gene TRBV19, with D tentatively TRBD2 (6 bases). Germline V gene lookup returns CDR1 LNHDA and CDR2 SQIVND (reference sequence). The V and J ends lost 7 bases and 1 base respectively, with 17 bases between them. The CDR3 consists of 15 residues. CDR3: CASKRGDGGSYEQYF. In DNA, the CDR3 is TGTGCCAGTAAGAGGGGAGACGGAGGGTCCTACGAGCAGTACTTC.

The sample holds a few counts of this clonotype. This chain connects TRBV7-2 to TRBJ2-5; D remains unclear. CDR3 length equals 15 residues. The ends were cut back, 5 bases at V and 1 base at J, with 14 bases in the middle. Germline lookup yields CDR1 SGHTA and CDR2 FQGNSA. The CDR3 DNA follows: TGTGCCAGCAGCCTATTTACGGCAGCCCAAGAGACCCAGTACTTC. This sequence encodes CASSLFTAAQETQYF. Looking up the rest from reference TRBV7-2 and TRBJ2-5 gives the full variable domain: GAGVSQSPSNKVTEKGKDVELRCDPISGHTALYWYRQSLGQGLEFLIYFQGNSAPDKSGLPSDRFSAERTGGSVSTLTIQRTQQEDSAVYLCASSLFTAAQETQYFGPGTRLLVL.

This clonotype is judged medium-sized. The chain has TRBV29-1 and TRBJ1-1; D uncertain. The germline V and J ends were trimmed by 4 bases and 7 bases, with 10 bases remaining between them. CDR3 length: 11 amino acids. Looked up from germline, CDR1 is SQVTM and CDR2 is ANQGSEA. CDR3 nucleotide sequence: TGCAGCGTTGGGCAATACAGTGAAGCTTTCTTT. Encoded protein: CSVGQYSEAFF.

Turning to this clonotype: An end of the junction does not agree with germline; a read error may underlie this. CDR3 sequence reads: CASGLTGYEQFF. In DNA form, the CDR3 reads TGTGCCAGCGGCTTAACGGGCTATGAGCAGTTCTTC. J is TRBJ2-1 and V is TRBV7-2; no clear D. CDR3 size: 12 residues. Germline V lookup: CDR1 SGHTA, CDR2 FQGNSA.

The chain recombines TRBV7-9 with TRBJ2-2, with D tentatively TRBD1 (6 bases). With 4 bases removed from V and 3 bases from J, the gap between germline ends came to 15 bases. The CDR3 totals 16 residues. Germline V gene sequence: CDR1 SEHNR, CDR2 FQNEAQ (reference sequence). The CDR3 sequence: CASSSRTGSDTGELFF. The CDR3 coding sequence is TGTGCCAGCAGCTCACGTACAGGGTCCGACACCGGGGAGCTGTTTTTT.

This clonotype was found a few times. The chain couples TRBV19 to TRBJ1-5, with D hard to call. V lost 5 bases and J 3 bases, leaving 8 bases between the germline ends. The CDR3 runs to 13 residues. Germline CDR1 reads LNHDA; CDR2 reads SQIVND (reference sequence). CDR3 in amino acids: CASSRQSNQPQHF. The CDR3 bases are TGTGCCAGTAGTCGTCAGTCCAATCAGCCCCAGCATTTT.

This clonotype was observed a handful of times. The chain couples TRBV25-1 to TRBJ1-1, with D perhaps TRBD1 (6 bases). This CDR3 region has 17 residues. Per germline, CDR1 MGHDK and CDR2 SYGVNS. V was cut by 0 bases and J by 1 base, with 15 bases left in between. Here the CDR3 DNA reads TGTGCCAGCAGTGAATATAATCCCCGGACAGCGAACACTGAAGCTTTCTTT. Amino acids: CASSEYNPRTANTEAFF.

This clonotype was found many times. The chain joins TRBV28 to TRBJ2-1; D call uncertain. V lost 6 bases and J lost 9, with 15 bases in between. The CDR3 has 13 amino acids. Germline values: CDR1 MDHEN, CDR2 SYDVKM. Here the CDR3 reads CASRLTLPFEQFF. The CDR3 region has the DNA TGTGCCAGCAGGTTAACCCTACCCTTTGAGCAGTTCTTC.

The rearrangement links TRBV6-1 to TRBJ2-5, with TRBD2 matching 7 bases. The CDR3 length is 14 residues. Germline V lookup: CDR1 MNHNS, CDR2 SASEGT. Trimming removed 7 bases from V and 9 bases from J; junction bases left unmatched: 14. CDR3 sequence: CASMRGSEDQPQYF. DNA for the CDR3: TGTGCCAGCATGCGGGGGAGCGAGGATCAGCCCCAGTACTTC.

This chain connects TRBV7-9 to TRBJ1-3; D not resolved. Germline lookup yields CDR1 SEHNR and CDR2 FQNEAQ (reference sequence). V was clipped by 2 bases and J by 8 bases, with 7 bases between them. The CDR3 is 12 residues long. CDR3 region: CASSLQVDTIYF. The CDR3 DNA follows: TGTGCCAGCAGCTTACAAGTAGACACCATATATTTT.

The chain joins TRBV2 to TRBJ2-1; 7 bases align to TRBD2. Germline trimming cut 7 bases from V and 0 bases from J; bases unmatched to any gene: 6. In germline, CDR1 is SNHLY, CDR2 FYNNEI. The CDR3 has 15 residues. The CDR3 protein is CASTGGRVSYNEQFF. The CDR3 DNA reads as TGTGCCAGCACCGGGGGGAGGGTCTCCTACAATGAGCAGTTCTTC.

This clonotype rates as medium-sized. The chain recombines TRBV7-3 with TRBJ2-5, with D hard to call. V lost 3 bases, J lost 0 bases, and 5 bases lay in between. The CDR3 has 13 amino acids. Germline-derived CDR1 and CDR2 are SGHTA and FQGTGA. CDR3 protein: CASSFGNQETQYF. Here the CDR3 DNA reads TGTGCCAGCAGCTTTGGTAACCAAGAGACCCAGTACTTC.

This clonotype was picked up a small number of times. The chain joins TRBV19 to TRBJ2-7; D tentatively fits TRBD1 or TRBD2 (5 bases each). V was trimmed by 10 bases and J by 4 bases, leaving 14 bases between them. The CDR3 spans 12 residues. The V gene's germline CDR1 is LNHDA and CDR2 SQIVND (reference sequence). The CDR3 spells CATPPEGYEQYF. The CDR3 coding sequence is TGTGCCACCCCTCCCGAGGGGTACGAGCAGTACTTC.

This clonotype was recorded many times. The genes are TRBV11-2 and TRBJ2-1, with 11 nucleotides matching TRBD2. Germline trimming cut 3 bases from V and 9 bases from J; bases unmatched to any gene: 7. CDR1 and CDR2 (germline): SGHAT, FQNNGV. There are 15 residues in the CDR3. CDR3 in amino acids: CASSFSVGTSGEQFF. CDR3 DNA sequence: TGTGCCAGCAGCTTCAGCGTAGGGACTAGCGGTGAGCAGTTCTTC.

CDR3 loop: CSARDPLTRGYTF. CDR3 sequence (DNA): TGCAGTGCTAGAGATCCTCTAACCAGGGGCTACACCTTC. The chain uses TRBV20-1 and TRBJ1-2; unclear D gene. V was shortened by 0 bases and J by 8 bases, with 13 bases between the two germline ends. The CDR3 length is 13 residues. Germline assignment: CDR1 DFQATT and CDR2 SNEGSKA (reference sequence).

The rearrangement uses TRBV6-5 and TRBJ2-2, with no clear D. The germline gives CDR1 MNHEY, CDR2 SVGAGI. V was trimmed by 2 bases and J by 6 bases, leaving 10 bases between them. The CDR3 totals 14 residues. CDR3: CASSYPPGSGELFF. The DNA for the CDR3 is TGTGCCAGCAGTTACCCCCCCGGGTCCGGGGAGCTGTTTTTT.

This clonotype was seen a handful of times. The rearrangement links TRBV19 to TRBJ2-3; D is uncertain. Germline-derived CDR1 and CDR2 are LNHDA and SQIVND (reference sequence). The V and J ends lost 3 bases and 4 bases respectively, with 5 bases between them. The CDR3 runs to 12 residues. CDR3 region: CASSISADTQYF. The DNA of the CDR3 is TGTGCCAGTAGTATCTCCGCAGATACGCAGTATTTT.

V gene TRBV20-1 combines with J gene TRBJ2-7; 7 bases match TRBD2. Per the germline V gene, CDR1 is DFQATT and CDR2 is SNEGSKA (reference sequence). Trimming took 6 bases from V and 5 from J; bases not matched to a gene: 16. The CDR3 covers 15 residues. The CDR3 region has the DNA TGCAGTGCGCCCGGAATAGGGAGGGGAGCTAACGAGCAGTACTTC. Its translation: CSAPGIGRGANEQYF.

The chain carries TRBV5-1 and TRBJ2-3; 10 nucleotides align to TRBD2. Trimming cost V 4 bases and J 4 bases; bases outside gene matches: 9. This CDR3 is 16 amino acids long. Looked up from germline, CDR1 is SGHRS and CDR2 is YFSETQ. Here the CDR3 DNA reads TGCGCCAGCAGCACAACCGGGACTAGCGCCTCAGATACGCAGTATTTT. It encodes CASSTTGTSASDTQYF. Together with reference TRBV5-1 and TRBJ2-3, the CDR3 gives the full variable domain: KAGVTQTPRYLIKTRGQQVTLSCSPISGHRSVSWYQQTPGQGLQFLFEYFSETQRNKGNFPGRFSGRQFSNSRSEMNVSTLELGDSALYLCASSTTGTSASDTQYFGPGTRLTVL.

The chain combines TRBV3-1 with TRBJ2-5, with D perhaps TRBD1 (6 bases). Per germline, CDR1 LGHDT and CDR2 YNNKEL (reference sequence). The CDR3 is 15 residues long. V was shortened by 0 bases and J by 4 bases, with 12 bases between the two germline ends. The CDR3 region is CASSQEKTGRETQYF. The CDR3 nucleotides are TGTGCCAGCAGCCAAGAAAAAACAGGGCGAGAGACCCAGTACTTC.

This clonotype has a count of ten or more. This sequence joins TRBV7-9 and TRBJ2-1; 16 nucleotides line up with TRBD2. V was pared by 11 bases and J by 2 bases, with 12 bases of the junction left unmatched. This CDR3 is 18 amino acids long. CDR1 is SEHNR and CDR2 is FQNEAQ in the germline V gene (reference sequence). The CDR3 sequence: CAGRGTSGGAAPYNEQFF. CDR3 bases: TGTGCCGGACGCGGGACTAGCGGGGGGGCTGCCCCCTACAATGAGCAGTTCTTC.

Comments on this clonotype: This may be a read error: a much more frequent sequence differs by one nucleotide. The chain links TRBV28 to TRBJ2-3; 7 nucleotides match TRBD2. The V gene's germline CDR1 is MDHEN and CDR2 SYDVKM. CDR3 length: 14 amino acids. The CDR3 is CVAGKTSPADTQYF. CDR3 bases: TGTGTCGCGGGTAAGACTAGCCCCGCAGATACGCAGTATTTT.

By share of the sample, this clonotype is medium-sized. This chain's CDR3 is CASSLGINQPQHF. DNA for the CDR3: TGTGCCAGCAGCTTGGGTATTAATCAGCCCCAGCATTTT. The rearrangement uses TRBV5-8 and TRBJ1-5; D is undetermined. CDR1 and CDR2 (germline): SGHTS, YDEGEE. Trimming removed 0 bases at V and 4 bases at J, with 5 bases between. There are 13 residues in the CDR3.

CDR3 in DNA: TGTGCCAGCAGCTTAGAAGGGACTAGCGGTAACTACGAGCAGTACTTC. Encoded protein: CASSLEGTSGNYEQYF. The chain is built from TRBV7-8 and TRBJ2-7; TRBD2 aligns across 11 bases. This CDR3 spans 16 amino acids. CDR1 is SGHVS, CDR2 FQNEAQ, per germline. Trimming took 1 base from V and 3 from J; bases not matched to a gene: 5.

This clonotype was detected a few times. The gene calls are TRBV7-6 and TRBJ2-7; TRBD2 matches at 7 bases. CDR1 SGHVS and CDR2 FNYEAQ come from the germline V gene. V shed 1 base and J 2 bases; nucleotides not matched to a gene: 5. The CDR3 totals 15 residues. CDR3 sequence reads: CASSLGSGGAYEQYF. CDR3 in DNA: TGTGCCAGCAGCTTAGGTTCGGGAGGAGCCTACGAGCAGTACTTC.